These 27 T cell receptor beta chains originate from one sample sequenced in a study of molecular identifiers for immune sequencing clone quantification. TCRdb re-called the PCR reads with MiXCR, one entry per CDR3 protein. The table includes around 100,000 distinct CDR3 sequences, 36% detected once. The sample was naive CD8+ T cells from blood, with Jurkat cell RNA spiked in. Subset of the sample: FACS-sorted CD8+CD4-CCR7+CD45RA+ naive T cells. These receptors came from a human donor in good health. Some libraries in this study had Jurkat cell RNA spiked in.

This clonotype was seen only a few times. The rearrangement uses TRBV12-3 or TRBV12-4 and TRBJ2-3; D not certain. The CDR3 loop spans 15 amino acids. Trimming removed 3 bases from V and 2 bases from J, with 12 bases in between. In nucleotides, the CDR3 is TGTGCCAGCAGTTTCTCTTCGCAATACACAGATACGCAGTATTTT. It is translated as CASSFSSQYTDTQYF.

A note on this clonotype: A read error is possible here, since a much larger clone lies one base away. The chain employs TRBV5-3 and TRBJ2-2, with D possibly TRBD1 on 5 matching bases. TRBV5-3 is reported as an ORF; its role is uncertain. This CDR3 has 16 amino acids. CDR3 protein: CASSLGHLSNTGELFF. The CDR3 DNA is TGTGCCAGCAGCTTGGGGCACCTATCGAACACCGGGGAGCTGTTTTTT.

This chain uses TRBV19 with TRBJ2-2; 7 bases line up with TRBD2. There are 15 residues in the CDR3. V was pared by 2 bases and J by 6 bases, with 6 bases of the junction left unmatched. Germline assignment: CDR1 LNHDA and CDR2 SQIVND (reference sequence). CDR3 nucleotide sequence: TGTGCCAGTAGTATATCCGGGACTATGTCCGGGGAGCTGTTTTTT. Translating gives CASSISGTMSGELFF.

This clonotype was counted once. Just one base apart from a much larger clone, this may be a read error. The chain employs TRBV7-8 and TRBJ2-7; 9 bases map to TRBD2. Germline CDR1 is SGHVS and CDR2 is FQNEAQ. The CDR3 runs to 16 residues. Trimming took 5 bases from V and 5 from J; bases not matched to a gene: 13. CDR3 in DNA: TGTGCCAGCAGCCACGCCCGTCGGCTAGCGGGACACGAGCAGTACTTC. This gives the protein CASSHARRLAGHEQYF.

This clonotype was recorded many times. The CDR3: CASSYSGRKGNTEAFF. The DNA for the CDR3 is TGTGCCAGCAGTTACAGTGGTCGGAAAGGGAACACTGAAGCTTTCTTT. The V and J genes are TRBV6-5 and TRBJ1-1; D is unresolved. The V gene lost 2 bases and the J gene lost 1 base, with 14 bases spanning the gap. The germline gives CDR1 MNHEY, CDR2 SVGAGI. The CDR3 consists of 16 residues.

The chain combines TRBV18 with TRBJ2-7, with 9 bases lining up with TRBD1. Looked up from germline, CDR1 is KGHSH and CDR2 is LQKENI. The CDR3 is 16 amino acids. The V and J ends lost 4 bases and 2 bases, in that order; junction bases with no gene match: 9. This CDR3 reads CASSLPGTGLPYEQYF. The CDR3 nucleotides read TGTGCCAGCTCACTTCCCGGGACAGGGTTGCCCTACGAGCAGTACTTC. The entire variable domain, with the rest obtained from reference TRBV18 and TRBJ2-7, is as follows: NAGVMQNPRHLVRRRGQEARLRCSPMKGHSHVYWYRQLPEEGLKFMVYLQKENIIDESGMPKERFSAEFPKEGPSILRIQQVVRGDSAAYFCASSLPGTGLPYEQYFGPGTRLTVT.

This clonotype was seen more than once but under ten times. The V call is TRBV4-3, the J call TRBJ2-3; 9 nucleotides match TRBD2. Unmatched junction bases numbered 9, after V lost 3 bases and J lost 5 bases. The CDR3 runs 16 residues. The germline gives CDR1 LGHNA, CDR2 YSLEER. Written as DNA, the CDR3 is TGCGCCAGCAGCCATGGAATAGCGGGAGTCGGAGATACGCAGTATTTT. It codes for CASSHGIAGVGDTQYF.

Regarding this clonotype: This clone may be a read error of a much larger clone one base away. The gene calls are TRBV7-2 and TRBJ2-1; 12 nucleotides agree with TRBD2. The V segment lost 1 base and the J segment 8 bases; nucleotides outside the gene matches: 6. Germline assignment: CDR1 SGHTA and CDR2 FQGNSA. The CDR3 totals 16 residues. The CDR3 DNA follows: TGTGCCAGCAGCTTAGAGACTAGCGGGAGTTGGCATGAGCAGTTCTTC. This gives the protein CASSLETSGSWHEQFF.

Concerning this clonotype: The CDR3 carries no conserved terminal phenylalanine or tryptophan, so it likely arises from a read error. The chain recombines TRBV15 with TRBJ1-6; D gene unclear. Trimming removed 1 base at V and 11 bases at J, with 12 bases between. CDR3 length: 14 amino acids. The germline gives CDR1 LNHNV, CDR2 YYDKDF (reference sequence). CDR3 bases: TGTGCCACCAGCAGAGTCAGTCCCAAGACACCCCTCCACTTG. This sequence encodes CATSRVSPKTPLHL.

This clonotype was seen many times. In DNA form, the CDR3 reads TGCGCCAGCGAACACAGGGTAAGAAGGGAAGCTTTCTTT. This gives the protein CASEHRVRREAFF. This chain connects TRBV5-1 to TRBJ1-1; tentatively, D is TRBD1 (6 bases). In germline, CDR1 is SGHRS, CDR2 YFSETQ. This CDR3 is built from 13 residues. V lost 7 bases, J lost 8 bases, and 18 bases lay in between.

The CDR3 nucleotides read TGTGCCAGCAGTTTGGCCCTCCTTACCGGGGAGCTGTTTTTT. It encodes CASSLALLTGELFF. V usage is TRBV28 and J usage is TRBJ2-2; unclear D gene. The germline gives CDR1 MDHEN, CDR2 SYDVKM. The CDR3 has 14 residues. The V and J ends lost 3 bases and 5 bases respectively, with 10 bases between them.

Regarding this clonotype: Just one base apart from a much larger clone, this may be a read error. The V gene is TRBV10-3, the J gene TRBJ2-7; D not certain. This CDR3 has 13 residues. The V end lost 3 bases, the J end lost 3 bases, and 9 bases lay between the germline ends. Germline values: CDR1 ENHRY, CDR2 SYGVKD. The CDR3 nucleotides are TGTGCCATCAGTGACGGGCCGCTCTACGAGCAGTACTTC. It yields the protein CAISDGPLYEQYF.

A word on this clonotype: Possible read error: a much larger clone is one base away. This rearrangement joins TRBV28 to TRBJ2-7; D is possibly TRBD1 or TRBD2 (5 bases each). The V and J ends lost 4 bases and 2 bases respectively, with 9 bases between them. CDR1 MDHEN and CDR2 SYDVKM come from the germline V gene. There are 13 residues in the CDR3. Here the CDR3 reads CASSSRDPYEQYF. As DNA, the CDR3 is TGTGCCAGCAGTTCCAGGGACCCCTACGAGCAGTACTTC.

At least ten counts were recorded for this clonotype. This rearrangement joins TRBV20-1 to TRBJ2-3; no reliable D call. The length of the CDR3 is 14 residues. Trimming removed 3 bases at V and 5 bases at J, with 15 bases between. The germline gives CDR1 DFQATT, CDR2 SNEGSKA (reference sequence). CDR3 sequence (DNA): TGCAGTGCTAGCGGCGCTCTCCTCGGAGATACGCAGTATTTT. It translates to CSASGALLGDTQYF.

The sample holds many counts of this clonotype. This chain joins TRBV7-2 and TRBJ2-7; 11 bases agree with TRBD2. Germline CDR1 and CDR2: SGHTA and FQGNSA. There are 14 residues in the CDR3. The J segment lost 5 bases and the V segment lost 6 bases, leaving 6 bases of the junction unmatched. Written as DNA, the CDR3 is TGTGCCAGCAGTCTAGAGACTAGCGGGAACGAGCAGTACTTC. Residues: CASSLETSGNEQYF.

This clonotype showed up just a few times. This chain connects TRBV5-1 to TRBJ2-3; 7 bases fit TRBD1. This CDR3 region has 15 residues. V shed 4 bases and J 0 bases; nucleotides not matched to a gene: 5. The germline V gene has CDR1 SGHRS and CDR2 YFSETQ. Here the CDR3 reads CASSMGQFSTDTQYF. For the CDR3, the DNA is TGCGCCAGCAGCATGGGACAGTTTAGCACAGATACGCAGTATTTT.

Here the CDR3 DNA reads TGTGCCAGCAGCTTAGTCAGGTCAGGGGGCACTGAAGCTTTCTTT. Protein product: CASSLVRSGGTEAFF. The chain recombines TRBV7-8 with TRBJ1-1, with TRBD1 matching 7 bases. CDR3 length: 15 residues. Germline-derived CDR1 and CDR2 are SGHVS and FQNEAQ. The J segment lost 4 bases and the V segment lost 1 base, leaving 6 bases of the junction unmatched. Full variable domain (outside the CDR3, taken from reference TRBV7-8 and TRBJ1-1): GAGVSQSPRYKVAKRGQDVALRCDPISGHVSLFWYQQALGQGPEFLTYFQNEAQLDKSGLPSDRFFAERPEGSVSTLKIQRTQQEDSAVYLCASSLVRSGGTEAFFGQGTRLTVV.

This clonotype was observed once. V gene TRBV7-6 combines with J gene TRBJ1-3; D is uncertain. V lost 2 bases to trimming and J lost 2 bases, with 10 bases between them. The CDR3 runs 15 residues. The V gene's germline CDR1 is SGHVS and CDR2 FNYEAQ. The CDR3 bases are TGTGCCAGCAGCTTAAATGAGTGGGCTGGAAACACCATATATTTT. Amino acids: CASSLNEWAGNTIYF.

V usage is TRBV20-1 and J usage is TRBJ1-2; D is uncertain. CDR1 is DFQATT, CDR2 SNEGSKA, per germline (reference sequence). The length of the CDR3 is 13 residues. Trimming stripped 2 bases from V and 1 base from J, with 8 bases between. The CDR3 loop is CSARHLHNYGYTF. CDR3 sequence (DNA): TGCAGTGCTAGACATCTCCATAACTATGGCTACACCTTC.

The chain uses TRBV20-1 and TRBJ2-3, with D perhaps matching TRBD1 (5 bases). The ends were cut back, 1 base at V and 4 bases at J, with 24 bases in the middle. The CDR3 has 18 amino acids. Germline V lookup: CDR1 DFQATT, CDR2 SNEGSKA (reference sequence). The CDR3 nucleotides are TGCAGTGCTAGAGCCAAGGTGGGATGGGGCCTACACTCAGATACGCAGTATTTT. Translated, it gives CSARAKVGWGLHSDTQYF.

The sample holds many counts of this clonotype. This sequence joins TRBV29-1 and TRBJ2-5, with a weak D call TRBD1 (6 bases). This CDR3 is built from 12 residues. V gave up 5 bases and J gave up 3 bases, with 10 bases separating them. Germline V gene data show CDR1 as SQVTM and CDR2 as ANQGSEA. The CDR3 loop is CSVRRDKETQYF. CDR3 coding DNA: TGCAGCGTTCGCCGGGACAAAGAGACCCAGTACTTC.

To note about this clonotype: Mismatch with germline at one junction end may stem from a read error. This chain uses TRBV4-2 with TRBJ2-1, with TRBD2 identical over 9 bases. The germline V gene has CDR1 LGHNA and CDR2 YNFKEQ. This CDR3 is built from 13 residues. The CDR3 coding sequence is TGTGCTAGCAGCCTCCAACCGGGACTAGCCGAGGTCTTC. Its protein product is CASSLQPGLAEVF.

As for this clonotype: This could be a read error, since a much larger clone is one nucleotide away. This chain links TRBV29-1 with TRBJ2-1; 9 nucleotides match TRBD1. The V and J ends lost 7 bases and 0 bases, in that order; junction bases with no gene match: 13. Germline V gene sequence: CDR1 SQVTM, CDR2 ANQGSEA. This CDR3 region has 17 residues. CDR3 loop: CSATGTGTSNSYNEQFF. CDR3 sequence (DNA): TGCAGCGCGACCGGGACAGGGACCTCTAACTCCTACAATGAGCAGTTCTTC.

This chain uses TRBV2 with TRBJ2-5, with 9 bases matching TRBD1. The germline CDR1 and CDR2 sequences are SNHLY and FYNNEI. This CDR3 has 16 amino acids. With 8 bases clipped from V and 2 bases from J, the junction kept 12 bases outside the gene matches. CDR3 protein: CASFFNWDRAQETQYF. As DNA, the CDR3 is TGTGCCAGCTTCTTCAACTGGGACAGGGCTCAAGAGACCCAGTACTTC. The whole variable domain, remainder taken from reference TRBV2 and TRBJ2-5, is EPEVTQTPSHQVTQMGQEVILRCVPISNHLYFYWYRQILGQKVEFLVSFYNNEISEKSEIFDDQFSVERPDGSNFTLKIRSTKLEDSAMYFCASFFNWDRAQETQYFGPGTRLLVL.

This clonotype was observed many times. This sequence joins TRBV9 and TRBJ2-4; D call uncertain. CDR1 is SGDLS and CDR2 is YYNGEE in the germline V gene. This CDR3 has 15 amino acids. V was pared by 3 bases and J by 0 bases, with 10 bases between. CDR3 DNA: TGTGCCAGCAGCGCAGTTAGCCTAGCCAAAAACATTCAGTACTTC. Translated: CASSAVSLAKNIQYF.

This clonotype was counted many times. The V and J genes are TRBV19 and TRBJ1-5; the D gene is possibly TRBD1 (6 bases). V lost 8 bases to trimming and J lost 9 bases, with 14 bases between them. CDR3 length: 12 residues. Per the germline V gene, CDR1 is LNHDA and CDR2 is SQIVND (reference sequence). CDR3 in DNA: TGTGCCAGTCAACAGGGAGTTCTGCCCCAGCATTTT. It is translated as CASQQGVLPQHF.

This clonotype turned up a few times. The gene calls are TRBV28 and TRBJ2-2; no definite D call. The CDR3 is made up of 13 amino acids. V gave up 1 base and J gave up 6 bases, with 6 bases separating them. CDR1 and CDR2 from the germline V gene are MDHEN and SYDVKM. CDR3 residues: CASSLSGSGELFF. In nucleotides, the CDR3 is TGTGCCAGCAGTTTATCCGGGTCCGGGGAGCTGTTTTTT.